The 14 T cell receptor beta chains below all came from one sample that was sequenced in a study of T cell responses to AZD1222 COVID-19 vaccine. Clones were sequenced by immunoSEQ multiplex PCR, and TCRdb holds only the in-frame ones, with some missing. This table holds 180,000 or so clones, 85% to 90% found once. This specimen consisted of peripheral blood, obtained on day 0 of AZD1222 vaccination. The origin of the receptors is an adult in good health.

The rearrangement links TRBV5-1 to TRBJ2-2; D gene uncertain. V lost 6 bases to trimming and J lost 2 bases, with 2 bases between them. The CDR3 is 11 amino acids. The germline V gene has CDR1 SGHRS and CDR2 YFSETQ. CDR3 nucleotide sequence: TGCGCCAGCACTAACACCGGGGAGCTGTTTTTT. Translating it yields CASTNTGELFF.

The genes are TRBV9 and TRBJ2-1, with 13 bases aligning to TRBD2. This CDR3 is 15 amino acids long. The germline CDR1 and CDR2 sequences are SGDLS and YYNGEE. Germline trimming cut 0 bases from V and 8 bases from J; bases unmatched to any gene: 2. In nucleotides, the CDR3 is TGTGCCAGCAGCGTAGTCGGGACTAGCGGGGATGAGCAGTTCTTC. Residues: CASSVVGTSGDEQFF.

V and J are TRBV6-5 and TRBJ2-3, with D maybe TRBD2 (6 bases). CDR1 is MNHEY and CDR2 is SVGAGI in the germline V gene. The CDR3 loop spans 15 amino acids. V lost 5 bases and J lost 4, with 16 bases in between. The CDR3 nucleotides are TGTGCCAGCAGTCCCCTCTCGGCGGGATCAGATACGCAGTATTTT. Protein: CASSPLSAGSDTQYF.

CDR3 protein: CASSPQGTGTGYGYTF. CDR3 DNA sequence: TGTGCCAGCTCACCACAGGGGACAGGGACTGGCTATGGCTACACCTTC. J is TRBJ1-2 and V is TRBV18; TRBD1 aligns across 9 bases. The germline gives CDR1 KGHSH, CDR2 LQKENI. The CDR3 is made up of 16 amino acids. V was clipped by 1 base and J by 4 bases; unmatched bases: 7.

This rearrangement joins TRBV27 to TRBJ1-2; D gene ambiguous. From germline, CDR1 is MNHEY and CDR2 SMNVEV (reference sequence). V was pared by 5 bases and J by 1 base, with 11 bases between. The CDR3 has 14 amino acids. The CDR3 DNA sequence: TGTGCCAGCAGTCCGCGGGCGGTTAACTATGGCTACACCTTC. It is translated as CASSPRAVNYGYTF.

The rearrangement links TRBV5-1 to TRBJ1-1; no reliable D call. This CDR3 is 18 amino acids long. Germline lookup yields CDR1 SGHRS and CDR2 YFSETQ. V shed 4 bases and J shed 6 bases, with 28 bases lying between them. The CDR3 DNA reads as TGCGCCAGCAGCCTCCAATTAGGCGCTGGAGGCCCGAGCGCTGAAGCTTTCTTT. Translating it yields CASSLQLGAGGPSAEAFF.

The V call is TRBV9, the J call TRBJ1-3; D is possibly TRBD1 (6 bases). CDR3 length: 16 residues. CDR1 SGDLS and CDR2 YYNGEE come from the germline V gene. V lost 3 bases and J 1 base, leaving 14 bases between the germline ends. The DNA for the CDR3 is TGTGCCAGCAGCGCGGAACAGGGAAAGTCTGGAAACACCATATATTTT. Translating it yields CASSAEQGKSGNTIYF.

This clone was picked up a small number of times. This chain uses TRBV5-4 with TRBJ1-2, with D unclear. CDR3 length: 16 residues. The germline CDR1 and CDR2 sequences are SGHNT and YYREEE (reference sequence). Trimming shortened V by 3 bases and J by 4 bases, and 19 bases separated the two germline ends. The CDR3 nucleotides are TGTGCCAGCAGCTCGGGTGGCGGGAGCCGATCCTATGGCTACACCTTC. This gives the protein CASSSGGGSRSYGYTF. The full variable domain, in which reference TRBV5-4 and TRBJ1-2 provide the parts outside the CDR3, is ETGVTQSPTHLIKTRGQQVTLRCSSQSGHNTVSWYQQALGQGPQFIFQYYREEENGRGNFPPRFSGLQFPNYSSELNVNALELDDSALYLCASSSGGGSRSYGYTFGSGTRLTVV.

The gene calls are TRBV30 and TRBJ1-6, with D possibly being TRBD1 (6 bases). The germline V and J ends were trimmed by 2 bases and 8 bases, with 10 bases remaining between them. The V gene's germline CDR1 is GTSNPN and CDR2 SVGIG (reference sequence). This CDR3 has 13 residues. The CDR3 sequence is CAWSQGHDSPLHF. The CDR3 coding sequence is TGTGCCTGGAGTCAGGGACACGATTCACCCCTCCACTTT.

This clone came up once. The chain links TRBV4-1 to TRBJ2-2; 7 bases agree with TRBD1. V lost 0 bases, J lost 0 bases, and 4 bases stayed unmatched. The CDR3 consists of 17 residues. Germline loops: CDR1 MGHRA, CDR2 YSYEKL. CDR3 sequence (DNA): TGCGCCAGCAGCCAAGATTGGCAGGGGGCGAACACCGGGGAGCTGTTTTTT. Its protein is CASSQDWQGANTGELFF.

The chain couples TRBV5-6 to TRBJ2-7, with 11 bases lining up with TRBD2. This CDR3 is built from 15 residues. With V trimmed by 4 bases and J by 2 bases, 5 bases remained unmatched. Germline CDR1 SGHDT, CDR2 YYEEEE. CDR3: CASSAGLAGPYEQYV. The CDR3 region has the DNA TGTGCCAGCAGCGCCGGACTAGCGGGCCCCTACGAGCAGTACGTC.

The genes are TRBV20-1 and TRBJ1-1; D remains unclear. CDR3 size: 11 residues. The V and J ends lost 7 bases and 4 bases respectively, with 10 bases between them. Germline CDR1 reads DFQATT; CDR2 reads SNEGSKA (reference sequence). The CDR3 DNA sequence: TGCAGTGTAAGCAGCTCCACTGAAGCTTTCTTT. Protein: CSVSSSTEAFF.

The CDR3 protein is CASSRPGQVITGELFF. CDR3 DNA sequence: TGTGCCAGCAGCCGACCGGGACAGGTTATCACCGGGGAGCTGTTTTTT. The V gene is TRBV3-1 (or the pseudogene TRBV3-2), the J gene TRBJ2-2; 8 bases are shared with TRBD1. The CDR3 runs 16 residues. The germline CDR1 and CDR2 sequences are LGHDT and YNNKEL (reference sequence). J lost 4 bases, V lost 4 bases, and 8 bases had no gene match.

The J gene is TRBJ1-2, the V gene TRBV7-2; no clear D gene. CDR3 size: 13 residues. Per the germline V gene, CDR1 is SGHTA and CDR2 is FQGNSA. With 4 bases removed from V and 8 bases from J, the gap between germline ends came to 14 bases. Here the CDR3 DNA reads TGTGCCAGCAGCTCCGGGCTGCGTAGGGGCTACACCTTC. It codes for CASSSGLRRGYTF. Looking up the rest from reference TRBV7-2 and TRBJ1-2 gives the full variable domain: GAGVSQSPSNKVTEKGKDVELRCDPISGHTALYWYRQSLGQGLEFLIYFQGNSAPDKSGLPSDRFSAERTGGSVSTLTIQRTQQEDSAVYLCASSSGLRRGYTFGSGTRLTVV.